This T cell receptor (beta chain) is from a study of T cell responses to AZD1222 COVID-19 vaccine. Findings and caveats of the study: Spike-specific TCR breadth and depth rose after two AZD1222 doses. Unmutated variant regions are reportedly the target of nearly half of TCRs that are spike-specific. Among the donors, most were white British and more were female, and clonal diversity was possibly underestimated.

Researchers grouped second doses given at about 4 or about 12 weeks into one pool. A word on this clone: Its target is unknown.

CDR1 and CDR2 from the germline V gene are SGHRS and YFSETQ. The CDR3 has 16 residues. The ends were cut back, 6 bases at V and 0 bases at J, with 18 bases in the middle. Measured with immunoSEQ multiplex PCR; TCRdb has only the in-frame clones, and not every one. The sample contains about 110,000 clones, just over 90% of which appear only once. The sample in question was peripheral blood, obtained 28 days after the second AZD1222 dose. This clonotype was obtained from an adult who received the AZD1222 COVID-19 vaccine. This chain links TRBV5-1 with TRBJ2-5, with TRBD2 as a possible D gene (7 bases). The CDR3 protein is CASTVGGRQYQETQYF. The CDR3 DNA sequence: TGCGCCAGCACCGTGGGGGGGCGACAGTACCAAGAGACCCAGTACTTC.